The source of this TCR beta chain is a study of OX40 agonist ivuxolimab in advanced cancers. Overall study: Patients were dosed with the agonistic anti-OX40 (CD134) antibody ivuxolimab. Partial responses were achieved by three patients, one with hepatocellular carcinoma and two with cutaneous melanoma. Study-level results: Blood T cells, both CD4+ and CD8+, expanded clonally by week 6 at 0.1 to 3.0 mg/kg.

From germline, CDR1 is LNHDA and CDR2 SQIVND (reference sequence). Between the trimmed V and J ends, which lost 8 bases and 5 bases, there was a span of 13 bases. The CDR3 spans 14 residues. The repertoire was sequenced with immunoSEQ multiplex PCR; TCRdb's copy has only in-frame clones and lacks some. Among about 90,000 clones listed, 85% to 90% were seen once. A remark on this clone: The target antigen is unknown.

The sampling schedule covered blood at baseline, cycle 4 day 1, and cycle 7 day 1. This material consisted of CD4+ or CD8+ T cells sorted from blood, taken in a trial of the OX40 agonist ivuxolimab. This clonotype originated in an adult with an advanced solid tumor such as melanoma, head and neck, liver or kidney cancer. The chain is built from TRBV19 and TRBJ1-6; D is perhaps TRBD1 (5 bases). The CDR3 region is CASRREVHNSPLHF. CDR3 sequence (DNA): TGTGCCAGTCGCAGGGAAGTTCATAATTCACCCCTCCACTTT. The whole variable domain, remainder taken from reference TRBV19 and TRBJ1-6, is DGGITQSPKYLFRKEGQNVTLSCEQNLNHDAMYWYRQDPGQGLRLIYYSQIVNDFQKGDIAEGYSVSREKKESFPLTVTSAQKNPTAFYLCASRREVHNSPLHFGNGTRLTVT.